This T cell receptor (beta chain) was recorded in a study of neoadjuvant anti-PD-1 for oral cavity cancer. Study at large: Around day 43, patients without progression received a fourth nivolumab dose before surgery.

Produced via immunoSEQ multiplex PCR; TCRdb's table is partial and in-frame only. The sample yields approximately 15,000 clones, around 40% seen once. Germline loops: CDR1 WSHSY, CDR2 SAAADI. The V gene lost 7 bases and the J gene lost 5 bases, with 19 bases spanning the gap. There are 15 residues in the CDR3. The time point is: after neoadjuvant nivolumab, at surgical resection. Patients had newly diagnosed, untreated stage II-IVA oral cavity squamous cell carcinoma. Patients had HPV-negative, locally advanced oral cavity squamous cell carcinoma. The sequencing here drew on tumor tissue, taken after nivolumab (anti-PD-1) treatment. The chain is built from TRBV10-2 and TRBJ2-3; possibly TRBD1 or TRBD2 for D (5 bases each). The TCR comes from a person aged 35 to 85 with oral cavity squamous cell carcinoma. The CDR3 spells CASTIRGVVKDTQYF. The CDR3 bases are TGCGCCAGCACCATCCGAGGGGTCGTGAAAGATACGCAGTATTTT.